This passage covers 6 T cell receptor beta chains from one sample sequenced in a study of T cell repertoires in cytomegalovirus infection. Using its own MiXCR run on the reads, TCRdb lists one record per CDR3 protein. The sample holds hundreds of thousands of distinct CDR3 sequences, roughly a third seen once. Their recognized antigens are unknown. This material consisted of cultured PBMCs, taken from culture after CMV antigen stimulation. These receptor sequences come from a human donor in good health (CMV status not recorded). Some clones in this sample may be carry-over from other donors' samples.

V and J are TRBV7-2 and TRBJ1-2, with 8 positions matching TRBD1. J gave up 6 bases and V 2 bases, and 11 bases lay outside the gene matches. Germline CDR1 is SGHTA and CDR2 is FQGNSA. This CDR3 is built from 16 residues. This CDR3 is CASSLNQGRGRHGYTF. As DNA, the CDR3 is TGTGCCAGCAGCTTAAACCAGGGCAGGGGGCGGCATGGCTACACCTTC.

This clonotype was recorded many times. The chain joins TRBV6-1 to TRBJ1-2, with 9 bases identical to TRBD1. CDR1 and CDR2 from the germline V gene are MNHNS and SASEGT. The CDR3 sequence is 17 residues long. V lost 8 bases and J lost 4; bases outside the gene matches: 17. The CDR3 spells CASLTDHGQGLSYGYTF. The DNA of the CDR3 is TGTGCCAGCCTCACTGACCACGGACAGGGGTTATCCTATGGCTACACCTTC.

This clonotype was found a few times. The genes are TRBV28 and TRBJ1-2; D uncertain. Germline V CDR1 and CDR2: MDHEN, SYDVKM. This CDR3 is 14 amino acids long. Trimming removed 6 bases at V and 2 bases at J, with 13 bases between. This CDR3 is CASRSVGRNYGYTF. Here the CDR3 DNA reads TGTGCCAGCAGATCGGTCGGCAGGAACTATGGCTACACCTTC.

Comment on this clonotype: The junction and the germline gene differ at one end; a read error may be behind it. The rearrangement joins TRBV7-2 to TRBJ1-2, with a weak D call TRBD1 (6 bases). The length of the CDR3 is 13 residues. Germline CDR1 is SGHTA and CDR2 is FQGNSA. In DNA form, the CDR3 reads TGTGCCAGCAGCTTGGTGGGGGCGCGGGGCTACAGCTTC. Its translation: CASSLVGARGYSF.

The genes are TRBV13 and TRBJ2-3, with 7 bases that match TRBD1. After removal of 0 bases from V and 6 bases from J, the junction contained 12 bases not matched to a gene. In germline, CDR1 is PRHDT, CDR2 FYEKMQ (reference sequence). This CDR3 spans 17 amino acids. The CDR3 loop reads CASSLGDRTLRGDTQYF. CDR3 nucleotides: TGTGCCAGCAGCTTAGGGGACAGGACCCTCCGAGGTGATACGCAGTATTTT.

The CDR3 protein is CASSLGTPDSPLHF. The CDR3 coding sequence is TGTGCCAGCAGTTTAGGCACTCCCGACTCACCCCTCCACTTT. The rearrangement joins TRBV28 to TRBJ1-6; D call uncertain. This CDR3 is 14 amino acids long. Per the germline V gene, CDR1 is MDHEN and CDR2 is SYDVKM. With 2 bases removed from V and 10 bases from J, the gap between germline ends came to 12 bases.